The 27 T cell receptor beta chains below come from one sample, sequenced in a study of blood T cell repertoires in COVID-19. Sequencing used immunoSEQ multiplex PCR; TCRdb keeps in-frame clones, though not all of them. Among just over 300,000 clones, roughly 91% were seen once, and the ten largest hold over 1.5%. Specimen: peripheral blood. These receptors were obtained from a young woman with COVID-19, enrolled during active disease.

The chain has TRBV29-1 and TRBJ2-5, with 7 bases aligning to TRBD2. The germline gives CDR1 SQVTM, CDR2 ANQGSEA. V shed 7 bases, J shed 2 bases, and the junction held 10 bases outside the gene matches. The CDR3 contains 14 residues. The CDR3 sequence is CSAEQRGEQETQYF. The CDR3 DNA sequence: TGCAGCGCCGAGCAGCGGGGAGAACAAGAGACCCAGTACTTC.

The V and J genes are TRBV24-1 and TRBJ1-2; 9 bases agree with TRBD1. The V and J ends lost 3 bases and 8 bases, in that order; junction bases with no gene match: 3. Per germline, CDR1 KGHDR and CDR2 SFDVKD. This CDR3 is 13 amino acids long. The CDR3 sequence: CATSDRDREGYTF. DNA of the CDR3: TGTGCCACCAGTGATCGGGACAGGGAAGGCTACACCTTC.

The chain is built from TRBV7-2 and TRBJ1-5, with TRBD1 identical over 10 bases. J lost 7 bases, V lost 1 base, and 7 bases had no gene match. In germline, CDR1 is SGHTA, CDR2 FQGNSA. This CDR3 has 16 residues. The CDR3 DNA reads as TGTGCCAGCAGCTTAGGCGCTGGGACAGGGGAGCAGCCCCAGCATTTT. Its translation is CASSLGAGTGEQPQHF.

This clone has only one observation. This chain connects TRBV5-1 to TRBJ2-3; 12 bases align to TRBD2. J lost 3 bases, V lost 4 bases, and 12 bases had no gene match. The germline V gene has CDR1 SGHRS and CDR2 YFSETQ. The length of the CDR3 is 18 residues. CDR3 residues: CASSLVPTSGGRTDTQYF. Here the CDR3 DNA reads TGCGCCAGCAGCCTGGTACCTACTAGCGGGGGGAGGACAGATACGCAGTATTTT.

The CDR3 is CASSSGTGGSPLHF. The CDR3 bases are TGTGCCAGCAGTTCTGGGACAGGGGGCTCACCCCTCCACTTT. The J gene is TRBJ1-6, the V gene TRBV11-2; 12 bases agree with TRBD1. After removal of 6 bases from V and 10 bases from J, the junction contained 4 bases not matched to a gene. The length of the CDR3 is 14 residues. Looked up from germline, CDR1 is SGHAT and CDR2 is FQNNGV.

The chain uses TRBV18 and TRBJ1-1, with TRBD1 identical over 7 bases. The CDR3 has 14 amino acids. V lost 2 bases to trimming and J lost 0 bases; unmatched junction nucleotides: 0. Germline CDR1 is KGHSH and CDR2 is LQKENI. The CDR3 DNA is TGTGCCAGCTCACCAGGACAGGTGAACACTGAAGCTTTCTTT. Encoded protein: CASSPGQVNTEAFF.

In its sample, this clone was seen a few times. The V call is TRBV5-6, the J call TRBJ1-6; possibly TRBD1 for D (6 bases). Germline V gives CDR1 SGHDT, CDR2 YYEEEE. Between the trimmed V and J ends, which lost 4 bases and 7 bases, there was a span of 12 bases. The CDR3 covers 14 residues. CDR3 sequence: CASSPTGMNSPLHF. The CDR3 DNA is TGTGCCAGCAGCCCTACAGGGATGAATTCACCCCTCCACTTT.

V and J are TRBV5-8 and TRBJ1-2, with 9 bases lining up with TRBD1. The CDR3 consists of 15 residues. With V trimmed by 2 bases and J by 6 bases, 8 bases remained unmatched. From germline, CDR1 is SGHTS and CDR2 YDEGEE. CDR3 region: CASSFRQGGKNGYTF. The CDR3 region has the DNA TGTGCCAGCAGCTTCCGACAGGGGGGGAAAAATGGCTACACCTTC.

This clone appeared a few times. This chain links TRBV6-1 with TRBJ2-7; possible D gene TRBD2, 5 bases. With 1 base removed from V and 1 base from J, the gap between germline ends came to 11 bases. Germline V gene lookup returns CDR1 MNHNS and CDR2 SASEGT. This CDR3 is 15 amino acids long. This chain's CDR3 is CASSEVGEGSYEQYV. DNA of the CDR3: TGTGCCAGCAGTGAAGTCGGGGAAGGGTCCTACGAGCAGTACGTC.

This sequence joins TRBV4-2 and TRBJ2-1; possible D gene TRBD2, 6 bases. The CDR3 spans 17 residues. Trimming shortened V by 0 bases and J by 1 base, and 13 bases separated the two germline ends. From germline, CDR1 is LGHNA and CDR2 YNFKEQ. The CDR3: CASSQDLRLASYNEQFF. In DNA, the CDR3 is TGTGCCAGCAGCCAAGATCTCCGCCTAGCGTCCTACAATGAGCAGTTCTTC.

This CDR3 reads CASSRSSGRNNEQFF. CDR3 DNA sequence: TGTGCCAGCAGCCGATCTAGCGGGAGAAACAATGAGCAGTTCTTC. V usage is TRBV7-8 and J usage is TRBJ2-1; 10 bases line up with TRBD2. Germline V gene data show CDR1 as SGHVS and CDR2 as FQNEAQ. The CDR3 runs 15 residues. V dropped 5 bases and J dropped 5; count of bases not matched to a gene: 6. Full variable domain (remainder filled in from reference TRBV7-8 and TRBJ2-1): GAGVSQSPRYKVAKRGQDVALRCDPISGHVSLFWYQQALGQGPEFLTYFQNEAQLDKSGLPSDRFFAERPEGSVSTLKIQRTQQEDSAVYLCASSRSSGRNNEQFFGPGTRLTVL.

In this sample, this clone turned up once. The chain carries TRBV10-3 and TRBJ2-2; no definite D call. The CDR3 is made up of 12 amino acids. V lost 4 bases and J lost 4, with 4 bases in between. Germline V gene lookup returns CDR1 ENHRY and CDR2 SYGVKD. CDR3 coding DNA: TGTGCCATCAGTGGGGCCACCGGGGAGCTGTTTTTT. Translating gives CAISGATGELFF.

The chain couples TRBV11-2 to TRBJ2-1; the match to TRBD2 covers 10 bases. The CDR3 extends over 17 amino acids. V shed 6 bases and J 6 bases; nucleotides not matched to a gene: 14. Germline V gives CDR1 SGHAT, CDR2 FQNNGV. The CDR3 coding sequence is TGTGCCAGCAGAGCGGGACTAGCGCCGTCCGGGGGCAATGAGCAGTTCTTC. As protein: CASRAGLAPSGGNEQFF. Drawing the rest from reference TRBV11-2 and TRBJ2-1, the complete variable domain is EAGVAQSPRYKIIEKRQSVAFWCNPISGHATLYWYQQILGQGPKLLIQFQNNGVVDDSQLPKDRFSAERLKGVDSTLKIQPAKLEDSAVYLCASRAGLAPSGGNEQFFGPGTRLTVL.

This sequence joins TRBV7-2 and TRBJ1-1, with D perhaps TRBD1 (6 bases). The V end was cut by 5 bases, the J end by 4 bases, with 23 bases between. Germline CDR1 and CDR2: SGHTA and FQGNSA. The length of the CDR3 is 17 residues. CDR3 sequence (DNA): TGTGCCAGCAGCCCGCGACCCGGGGGGCGTCTTGGCACTGAAGCTTTCTTT. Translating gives CASSPRPGGRLGTEAFF.

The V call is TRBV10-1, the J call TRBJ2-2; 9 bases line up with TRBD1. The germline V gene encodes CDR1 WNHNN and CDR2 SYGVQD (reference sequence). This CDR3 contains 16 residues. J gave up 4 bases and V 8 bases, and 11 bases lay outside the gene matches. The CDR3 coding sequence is TGCGCCAGCGGATACGGGACAGGGTACGGCACCGGGGAGCTGTTTTTT. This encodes CASGYGTGYGTGELFF.

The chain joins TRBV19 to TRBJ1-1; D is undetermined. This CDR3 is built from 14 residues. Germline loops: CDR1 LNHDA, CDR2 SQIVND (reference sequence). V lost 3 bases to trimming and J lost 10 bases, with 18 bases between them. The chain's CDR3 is CASSIGGGKMVAFF. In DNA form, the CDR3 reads TGTGCCAGTAGTATTGGAGGAGGAAAAATGGTAGCTTTCTTT.

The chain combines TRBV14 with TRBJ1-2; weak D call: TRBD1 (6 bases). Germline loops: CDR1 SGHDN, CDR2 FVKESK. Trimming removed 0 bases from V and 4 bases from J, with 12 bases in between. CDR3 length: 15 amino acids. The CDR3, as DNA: TGTGCCAGCAGCCAAGATTGGGGGGGGCGCTATGGCTACACCTTC. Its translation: CASSQDWGGRYGYTF.

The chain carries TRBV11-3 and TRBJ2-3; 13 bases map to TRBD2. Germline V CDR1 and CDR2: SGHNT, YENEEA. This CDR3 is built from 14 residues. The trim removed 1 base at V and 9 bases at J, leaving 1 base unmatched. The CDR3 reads CASSLGTSGRTQYF. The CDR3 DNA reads TGTGCCAGCAGCTTAGGGACTAGCGGGAGAACGCAGTATTTT. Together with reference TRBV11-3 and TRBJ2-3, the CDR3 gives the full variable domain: EAGVVQSPRYKIIEKKQPVAFWCNPISGHNTLYWYLQNLGQGPELLIRYENEEAVDDSQLPKDRFSAERLKGVDSTLKIQPAELGDSAVYLCASSLGTSGRTQYFGPGTRLTVL.

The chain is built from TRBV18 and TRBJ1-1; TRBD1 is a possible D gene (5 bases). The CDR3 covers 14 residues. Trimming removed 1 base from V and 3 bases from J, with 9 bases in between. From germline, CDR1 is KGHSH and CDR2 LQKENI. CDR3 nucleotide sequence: TGTGCCAGCTCACCACTGGACACACACACTGAAGCTTTCTTT. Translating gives CASSPLDTHTEAFF.

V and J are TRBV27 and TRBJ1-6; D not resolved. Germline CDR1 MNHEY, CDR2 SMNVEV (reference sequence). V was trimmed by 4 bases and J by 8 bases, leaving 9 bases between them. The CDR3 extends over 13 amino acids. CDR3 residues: CASSYGADSPLHF. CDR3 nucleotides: TGTGCCAGCAGTTACGGCGCGGATTCACCCCTCCACTTT.

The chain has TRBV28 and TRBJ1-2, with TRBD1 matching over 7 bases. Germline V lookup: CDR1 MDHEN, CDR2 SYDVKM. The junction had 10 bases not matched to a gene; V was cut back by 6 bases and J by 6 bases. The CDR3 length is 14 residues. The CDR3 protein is CASSSVGGAHGYTF. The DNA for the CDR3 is TGTGCCAGCAGCTCCGTAGGGGGCGCTCATGGCTACACCTTC.

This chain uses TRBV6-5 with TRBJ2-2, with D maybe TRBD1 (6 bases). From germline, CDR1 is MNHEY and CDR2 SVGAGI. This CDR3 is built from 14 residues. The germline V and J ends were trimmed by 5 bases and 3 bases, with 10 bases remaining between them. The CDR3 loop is CASSRGMDTGELFF. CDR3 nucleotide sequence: TGTGCCAGCAGTAGGGGGATGGACACCGGGGAGCTGTTTTTT.

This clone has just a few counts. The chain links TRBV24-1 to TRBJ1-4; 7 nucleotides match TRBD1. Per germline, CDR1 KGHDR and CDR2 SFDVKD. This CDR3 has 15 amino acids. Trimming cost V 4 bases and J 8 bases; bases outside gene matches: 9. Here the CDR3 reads CATSDPRDSREKLFF. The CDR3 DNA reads TGTGCCACCAGTGACCCACGGGACAGTCGGGAAAAACTGTTTTTT.

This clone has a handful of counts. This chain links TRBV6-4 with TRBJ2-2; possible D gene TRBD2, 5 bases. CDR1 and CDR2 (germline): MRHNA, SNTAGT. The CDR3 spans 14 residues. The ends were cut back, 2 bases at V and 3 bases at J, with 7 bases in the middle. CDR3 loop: CASSDGRDTGELFF. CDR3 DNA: TGTGCCAGCAGTGACGGGCGGGACACCGGGGAGCTGTTTTTT.

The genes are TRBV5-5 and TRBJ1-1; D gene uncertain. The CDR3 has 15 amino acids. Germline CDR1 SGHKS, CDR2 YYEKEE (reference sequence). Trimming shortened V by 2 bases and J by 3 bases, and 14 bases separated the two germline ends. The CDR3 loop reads CASSFWYPVDTEAFF. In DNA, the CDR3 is TGTGCCAGCAGCTTTTGGTACCCGGTTGACACTGAAGCTTTCTTT.

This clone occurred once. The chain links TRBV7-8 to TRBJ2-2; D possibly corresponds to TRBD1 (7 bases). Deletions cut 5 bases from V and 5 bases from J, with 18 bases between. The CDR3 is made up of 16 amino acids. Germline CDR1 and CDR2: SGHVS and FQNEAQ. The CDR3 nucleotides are TGTGCCAGCAGCCCCCTCGACAGGGCGGGGACCGGGGAGCTGTTTTTT. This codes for CASSPLDRAGTGELFF.

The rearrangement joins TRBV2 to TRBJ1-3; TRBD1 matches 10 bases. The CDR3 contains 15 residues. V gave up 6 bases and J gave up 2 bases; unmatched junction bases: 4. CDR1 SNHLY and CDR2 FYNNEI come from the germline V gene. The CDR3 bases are TGTGCCAGCAGGGGGACAGGGGTGCCTGGAAACACCATATATTTT. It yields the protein CASRGTGVPGNTIYF.